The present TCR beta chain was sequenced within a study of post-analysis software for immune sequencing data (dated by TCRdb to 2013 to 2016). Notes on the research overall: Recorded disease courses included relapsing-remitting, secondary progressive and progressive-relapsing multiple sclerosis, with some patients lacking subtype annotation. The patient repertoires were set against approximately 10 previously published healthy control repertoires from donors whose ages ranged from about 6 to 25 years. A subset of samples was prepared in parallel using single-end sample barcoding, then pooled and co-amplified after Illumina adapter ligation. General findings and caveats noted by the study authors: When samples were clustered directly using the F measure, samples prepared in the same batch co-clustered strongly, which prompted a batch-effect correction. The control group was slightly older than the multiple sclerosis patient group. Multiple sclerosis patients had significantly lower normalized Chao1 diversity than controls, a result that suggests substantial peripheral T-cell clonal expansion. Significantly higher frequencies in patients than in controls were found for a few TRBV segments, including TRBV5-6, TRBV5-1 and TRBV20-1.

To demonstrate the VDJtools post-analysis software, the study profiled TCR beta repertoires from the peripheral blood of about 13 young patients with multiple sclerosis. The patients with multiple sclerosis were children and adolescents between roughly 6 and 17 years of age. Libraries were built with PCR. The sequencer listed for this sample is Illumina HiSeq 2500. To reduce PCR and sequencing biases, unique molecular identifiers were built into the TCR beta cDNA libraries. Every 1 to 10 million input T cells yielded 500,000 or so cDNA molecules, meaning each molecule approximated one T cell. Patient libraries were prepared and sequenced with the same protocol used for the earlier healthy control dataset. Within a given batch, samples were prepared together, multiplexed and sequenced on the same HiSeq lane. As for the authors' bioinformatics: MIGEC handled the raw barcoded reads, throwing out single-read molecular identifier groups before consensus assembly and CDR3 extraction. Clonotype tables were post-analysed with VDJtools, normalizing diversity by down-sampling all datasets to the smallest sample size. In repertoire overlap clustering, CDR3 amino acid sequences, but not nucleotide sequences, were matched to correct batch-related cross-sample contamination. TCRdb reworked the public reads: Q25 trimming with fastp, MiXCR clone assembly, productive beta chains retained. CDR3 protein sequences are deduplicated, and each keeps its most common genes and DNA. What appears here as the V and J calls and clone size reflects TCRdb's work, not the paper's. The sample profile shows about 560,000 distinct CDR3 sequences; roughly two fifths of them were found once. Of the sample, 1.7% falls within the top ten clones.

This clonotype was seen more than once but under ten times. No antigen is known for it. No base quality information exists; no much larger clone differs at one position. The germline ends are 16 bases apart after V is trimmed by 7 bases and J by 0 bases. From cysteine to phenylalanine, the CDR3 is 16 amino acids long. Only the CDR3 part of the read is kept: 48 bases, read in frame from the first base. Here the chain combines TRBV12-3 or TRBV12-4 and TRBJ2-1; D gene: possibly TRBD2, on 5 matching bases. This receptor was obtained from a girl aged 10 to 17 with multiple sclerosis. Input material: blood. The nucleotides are TGTGCCAGCATCGCTAGCAGCCCTAGCTCCTACAATGAGCAGTTCTTC. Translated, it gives CASIASSPSSYNEQFF.